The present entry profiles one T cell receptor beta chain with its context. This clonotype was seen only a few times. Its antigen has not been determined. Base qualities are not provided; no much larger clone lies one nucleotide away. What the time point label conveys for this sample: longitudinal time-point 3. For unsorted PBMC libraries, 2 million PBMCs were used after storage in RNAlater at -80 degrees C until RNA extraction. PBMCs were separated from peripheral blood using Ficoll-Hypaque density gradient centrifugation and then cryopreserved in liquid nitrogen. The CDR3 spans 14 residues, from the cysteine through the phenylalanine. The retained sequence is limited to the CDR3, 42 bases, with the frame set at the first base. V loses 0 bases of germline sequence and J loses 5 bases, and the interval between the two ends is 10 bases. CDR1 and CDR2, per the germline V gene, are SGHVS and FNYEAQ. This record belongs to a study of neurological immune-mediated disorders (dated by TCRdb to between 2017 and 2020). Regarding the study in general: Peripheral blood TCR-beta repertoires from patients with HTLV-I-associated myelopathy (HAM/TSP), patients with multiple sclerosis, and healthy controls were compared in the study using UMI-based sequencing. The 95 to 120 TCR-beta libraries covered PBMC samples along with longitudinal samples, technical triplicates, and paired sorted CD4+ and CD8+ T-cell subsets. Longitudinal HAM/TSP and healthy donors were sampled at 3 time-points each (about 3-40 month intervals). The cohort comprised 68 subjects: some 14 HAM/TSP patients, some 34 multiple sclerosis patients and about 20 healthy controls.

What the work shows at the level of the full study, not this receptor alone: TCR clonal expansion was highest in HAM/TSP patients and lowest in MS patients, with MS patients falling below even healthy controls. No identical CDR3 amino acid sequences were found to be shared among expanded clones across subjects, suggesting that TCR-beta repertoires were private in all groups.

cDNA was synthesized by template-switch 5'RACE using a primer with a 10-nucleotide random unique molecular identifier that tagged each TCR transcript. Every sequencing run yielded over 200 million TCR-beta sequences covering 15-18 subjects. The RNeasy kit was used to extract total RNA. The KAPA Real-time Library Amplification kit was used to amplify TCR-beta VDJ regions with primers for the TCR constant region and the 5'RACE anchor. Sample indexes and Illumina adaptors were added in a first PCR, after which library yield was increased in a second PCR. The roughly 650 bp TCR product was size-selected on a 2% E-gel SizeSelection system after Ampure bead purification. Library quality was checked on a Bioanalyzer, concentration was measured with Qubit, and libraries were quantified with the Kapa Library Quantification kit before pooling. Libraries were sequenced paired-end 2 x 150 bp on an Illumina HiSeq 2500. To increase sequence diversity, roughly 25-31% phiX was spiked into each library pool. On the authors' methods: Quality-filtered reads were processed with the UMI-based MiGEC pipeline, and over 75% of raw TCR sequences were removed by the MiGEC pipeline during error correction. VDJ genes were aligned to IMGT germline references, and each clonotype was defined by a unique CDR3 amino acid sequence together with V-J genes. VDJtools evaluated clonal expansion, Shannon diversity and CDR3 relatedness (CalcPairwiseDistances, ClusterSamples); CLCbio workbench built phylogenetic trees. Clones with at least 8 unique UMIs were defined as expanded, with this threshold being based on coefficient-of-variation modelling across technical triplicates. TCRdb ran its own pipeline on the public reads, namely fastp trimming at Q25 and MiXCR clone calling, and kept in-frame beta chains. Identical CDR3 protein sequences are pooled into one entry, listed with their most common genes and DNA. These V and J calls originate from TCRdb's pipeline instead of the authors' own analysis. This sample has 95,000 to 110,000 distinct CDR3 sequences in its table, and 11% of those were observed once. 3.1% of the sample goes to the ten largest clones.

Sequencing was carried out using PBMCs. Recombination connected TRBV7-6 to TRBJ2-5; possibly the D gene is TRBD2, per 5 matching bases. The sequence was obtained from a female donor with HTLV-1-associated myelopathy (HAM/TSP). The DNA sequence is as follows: TGTGCCAGCAGCTTAGCGCCGGGGTGGGAGACCCAGTACTTC. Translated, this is CASSLAPGWETQYF.